The rows below give T cell receptor beta chains drawn from one sample of a study of T cell responses to AZD1222 COVID-19 vaccine. Sequencing was performed with immunoSEQ multiplex PCR; in TCRdb, only in-frame clones are kept and a portion is missing. The table lists some 130,000 clones, approximately 84% of them singletons. The material was peripheral blood, obtained on day 0 of AZD1222 vaccination. The receptor source for this set is an adult in good health. Both conserved end residues are trimmed from each CDR3. The size entry is marked missing in some rows and otherwise reads once, few, many or a size class.

clone_size,v_call,cdr3_aa
-,TRBV2,ASSELTGIKAF
-,TRBV18,ASSQTGKDTEAF
few,TRBV9,ASSVGTLTRYT
-,TRBV2,ASKLAPREDTQY
-,TRBV28,ASSSDIRGVDEQY
-,TRBV19,ASSQGSILYEQY
few,TRBV7-8,ASSQWTSGGGETQY
-,TRBV5-4,ASSHPGQGAQETQY
-,TRBV11-3,ASSLSTGVGDTQY
-,TRBV19,ASSAAGGGQPQH
-,TRBV18,ASSPFPGQGGSSNQPQH
-,TRBV3-1/TRBV3-2,ASSLIGQGNSPLH
-,TRBV5-8,ASSLRHIGTQY
-,TRBV18,ASSQEGPTYGYT
-,TRBV30,AWRNLGASQETQY
-,TRBV28,ASIERGRDEQY